This T cell receptor beta chain was documented in a study of OX40 agonist ivuxolimab in advanced cancers. About the research overall: Patients were treated with ivuxolimab, an agonistic anti-OX40 (CD134) antibody. It was permissible to have had prior anti-PD-1, anti-PD-L1 or anti-CTLA-4 therapy, and approximately 38% had some. Regarding the study as a whole: Some of the lowest clonal expansion was seen in partial responders at 0.1-3.0 mg/kg.

Using immunoSEQ multiplex PCR, the repertoire was profiled, and TCRdb retains in-frame clones only, with some absent. This sample has about 55,000 clones, with nearly 90% found just once. About this clone: What it binds is not known.

At baseline, cycle 4 day 1, and cycle 7 day 1, blood was sampled. This CDR3 is 11 amino acids long. Deletions cut 5 bases from V and 14 bases from J, with 15 bases between. Germline CDR1 and CDR2: MNHNS and SASEGT. The TCR was taken from an adult with an advanced solid tumor such as melanoma, head and neck, liver or kidney cancer. This chain joins TRBV6-1 and TRBJ1-2; weak D call: TRBD1 (5 bases). Sequenced here: CD4+ or CD8+ T cells sorted from blood, sampled in a trial of the OX40 agonist ivuxolimab. The CDR3: CASSHGAVVTF. CDR3 coding DNA: TGTGCCAGCAGTCACGGGGCTGTAGTGACCTTC.